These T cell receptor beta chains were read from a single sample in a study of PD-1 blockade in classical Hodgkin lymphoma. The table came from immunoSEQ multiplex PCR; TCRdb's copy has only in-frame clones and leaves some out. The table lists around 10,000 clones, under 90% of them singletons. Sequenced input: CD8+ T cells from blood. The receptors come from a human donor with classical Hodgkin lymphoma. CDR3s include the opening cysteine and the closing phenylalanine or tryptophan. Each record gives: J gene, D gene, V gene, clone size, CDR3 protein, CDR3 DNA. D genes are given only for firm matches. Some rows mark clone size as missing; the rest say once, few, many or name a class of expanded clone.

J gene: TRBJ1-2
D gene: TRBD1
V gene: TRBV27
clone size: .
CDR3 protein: CASKTGGASGYTF
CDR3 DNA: TGTGCCAGCAAGACAGGGGGCGCGTCTGGCTACACCTTC

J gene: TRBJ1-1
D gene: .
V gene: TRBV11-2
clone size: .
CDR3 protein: CASSLVGGQGTEAFF
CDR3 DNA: TGTGCCAGCAGCTTAGTCGGGGGCCAGGGCACTGAAGCTTTCTTT

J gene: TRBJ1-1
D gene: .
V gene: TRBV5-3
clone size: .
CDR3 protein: CASAWEDPRIEAFF
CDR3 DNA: TGTGCCAGCGCATGGGAGGATCCGAGAATTGAAGCTTTCTTT

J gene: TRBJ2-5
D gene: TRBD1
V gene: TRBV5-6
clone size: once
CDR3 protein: CASSFRQGALIQETQYF
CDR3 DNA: TGTGCCAGCAGCTTTCGACAGGGGGCCCTTATACAAGAGACCCAGTACTTC

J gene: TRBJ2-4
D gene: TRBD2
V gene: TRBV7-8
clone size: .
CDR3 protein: CASSVRGGGAKNIQYF
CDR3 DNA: TGTGCCAGCAGCGTAAGGGGCGGGGGAGCCAAAAACATTCAGTACTTC

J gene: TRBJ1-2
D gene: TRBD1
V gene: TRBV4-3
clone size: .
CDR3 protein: CASSQDFRDRGTGNYGYTF
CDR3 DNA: TGCGCCAGCAGCCAAGATTTTAGGGACAGGGGTACTGGTAACTATGGCTACACCTTC

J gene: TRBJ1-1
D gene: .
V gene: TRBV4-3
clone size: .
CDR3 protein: CASSQDRVAGTEAFF
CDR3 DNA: TGCGCCAGCAGCCAAGATCGGGTTGCCGGCACTGAAGCTTTCTTT

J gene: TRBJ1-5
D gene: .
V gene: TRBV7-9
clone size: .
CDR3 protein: CASSLGTELLSNQPQHF
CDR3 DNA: TGTGCCAGCAGCTTAGGGACAGAACTTTTAAGCAATCAGCCCCAGCATTTT

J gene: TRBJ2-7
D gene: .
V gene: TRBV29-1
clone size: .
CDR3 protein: CSAYQGYEQYF
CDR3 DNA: TGCAGCGCGTATCAGGGATACGAGCAGTACTTC

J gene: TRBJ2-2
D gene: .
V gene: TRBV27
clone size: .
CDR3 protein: CASSLWATGELFF
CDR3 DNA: TGTGCCAGCAGTTTATGGGCGACCGGGGAGCTGTTTTTT

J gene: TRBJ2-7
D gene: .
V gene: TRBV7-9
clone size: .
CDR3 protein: CASSFSGRDYEQYF
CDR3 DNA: TGTGCCAGCAGCTTCAGCGGACGGGACTACGAGCAGTACTTC

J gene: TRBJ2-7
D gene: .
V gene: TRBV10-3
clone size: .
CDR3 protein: CAIQDKSYEQYF
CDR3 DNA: TGTGCCATACAGGACAAGTCCTACGAGCAGTACTTC

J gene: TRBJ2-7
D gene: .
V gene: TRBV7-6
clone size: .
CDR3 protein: CASSQAWGVFSYEQYF
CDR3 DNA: TGTGCCAGCAGCCAAGCATGGGGAGTTTTCTCCTACGAGCAGTACTTC

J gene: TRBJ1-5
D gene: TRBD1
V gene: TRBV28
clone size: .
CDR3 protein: CASHLYRGNSNQPQHF
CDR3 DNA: TGTGCCAGTCATCTATACAGGGGAAATAGCAATCAGCCCCAGCATTTT

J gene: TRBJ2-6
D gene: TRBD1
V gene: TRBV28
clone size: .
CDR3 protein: CASSFRRQGSPGANVLTF
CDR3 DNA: TGTGCCAGCAGTTTCCGTCGACAGGGGTCCCCTGGGGCCAACGTCCTGACTTTC

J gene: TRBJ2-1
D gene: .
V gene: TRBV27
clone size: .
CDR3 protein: CASSLLAGVYNEQFF
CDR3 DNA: TGTGCCAGCAGTTTGCTTGCAGGGGTATACAATGAGCAGTTCTTC

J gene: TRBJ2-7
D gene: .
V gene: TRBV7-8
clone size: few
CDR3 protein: CASSLVSRAEQYF
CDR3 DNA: TGTGCCAGCAGCTTAGTGTCCAGGGCTGAGCAGTACTTC

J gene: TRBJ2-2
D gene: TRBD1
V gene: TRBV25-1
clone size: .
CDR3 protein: CASLRSGQGNTGELFF
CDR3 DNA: TGTGCCAGCTTACGTTCGGGACAGGGGAACACCGGGGAGCTGTTTTTT

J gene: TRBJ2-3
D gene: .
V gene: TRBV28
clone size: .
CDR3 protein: CASSLRGSTDTQYF
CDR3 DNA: TGTGCCAGCAGTTTAAGGGGTAGCACAGATACGCAGTATTTT

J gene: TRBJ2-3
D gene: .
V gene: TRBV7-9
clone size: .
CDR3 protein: CASSLGRGDTQYF
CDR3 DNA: TGTGCCAGCAGCTTAGGCCGGGGAGATACGCAGTATTTT